This T cell receptor (beta chain) was recovered during a study of cytotoxic CD8 clonotypes in ibrutinib-treated CLL. Overall study: After treatment lasting a median roughly 12 months, range 6 to 36, response samples were collected. Mean per-sample yields comprised roughly 260,000 productive templates and approximately 90,000 productive rearrangements. Overall study results and limits: The times at which samples were taken varied between sustained-remission and progressing patients. Private clonotypes, not public ones, expanded at ibrutinib response.

There are 11 residues in the CDR3. Trimming left V 4 bases short and J 0 bases short, with 2 bases between. In germline, CDR1 is SQVTM, CDR2 ANQGSEA. A remark on this clone: Antigen unknown.

TCRdb's table, derived via immunoSEQ multiplex PCR, lists solely in-frame clones and lacks some. The data hold over 110,000 clones, with 80% to 95% observed a single time. This TCR derives from a human donor with chronic lymphocytic leukemia. The sample here was PBMCs, taken after 12 months of ibrutinib treatment. The V and J genes are TRBV29-1 and TRBJ2-3; D gene ambiguous. DNA for the CDR3: TGCAGCGTTGTGAGCACAGATACGCAGTATTTT. Translating gives CSVVSTDTQYF.